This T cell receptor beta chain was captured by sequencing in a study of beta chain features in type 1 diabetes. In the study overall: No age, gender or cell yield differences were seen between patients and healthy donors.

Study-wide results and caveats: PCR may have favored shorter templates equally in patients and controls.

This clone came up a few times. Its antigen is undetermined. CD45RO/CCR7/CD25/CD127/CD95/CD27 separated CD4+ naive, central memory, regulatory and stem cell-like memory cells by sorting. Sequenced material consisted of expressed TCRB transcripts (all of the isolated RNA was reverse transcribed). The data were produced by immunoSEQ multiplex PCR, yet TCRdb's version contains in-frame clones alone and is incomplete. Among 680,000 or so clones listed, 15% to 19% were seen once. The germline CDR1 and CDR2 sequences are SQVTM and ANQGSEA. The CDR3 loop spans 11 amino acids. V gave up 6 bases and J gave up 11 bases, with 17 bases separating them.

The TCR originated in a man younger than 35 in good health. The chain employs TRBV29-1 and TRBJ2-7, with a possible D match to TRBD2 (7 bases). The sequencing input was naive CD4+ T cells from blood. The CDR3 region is CSVALGGLKYF. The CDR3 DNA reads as TGCAGCGTGGCCCTCGGGGGGCTGAAGTACTTC.